This TCR beta chain was profiled in a study of T cell responses to AZD1222 COVID-19 vaccine. Data came from immunoSEQ multiplex PCR; TCRdb stores just in-frame clones and leaves some out. Here the sample spans approximately 73,000 clones, about 84% being singletons. This CDR3 comprises 13 residues. The V gene lost 6 bases and the J gene lost 5 bases, with 13 bases spanning the gap. This clonotype was sampled from an adult in good health. Source: peripheral blood, taken on day 0 of AZD1222 vaccination. This sequence joins TRBV12-3 or TRBV12-4 and TRBJ1-1, with unresolved D. The CDR3 sequence is CASSRPRGTEAFF. The DNA of the CDR3 is TGTGCCAGCAGCCGACCCCGGGGAACTGAAGCTTTCTTT.